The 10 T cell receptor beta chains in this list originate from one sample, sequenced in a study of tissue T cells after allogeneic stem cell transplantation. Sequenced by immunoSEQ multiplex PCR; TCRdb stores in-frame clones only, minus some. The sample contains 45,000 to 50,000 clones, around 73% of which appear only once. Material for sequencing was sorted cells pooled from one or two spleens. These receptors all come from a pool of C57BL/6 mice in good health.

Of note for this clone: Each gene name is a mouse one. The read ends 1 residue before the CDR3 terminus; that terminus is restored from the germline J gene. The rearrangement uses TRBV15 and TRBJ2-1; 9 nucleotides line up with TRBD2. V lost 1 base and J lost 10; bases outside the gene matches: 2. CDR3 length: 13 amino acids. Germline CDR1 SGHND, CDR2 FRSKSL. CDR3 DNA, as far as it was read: TGTGCCAGCAGTTTAGTTGGGGGGGCGGAGCAGTTC. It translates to CASSLVGGAEQF. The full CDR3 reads CASSLVGGAEQFF.

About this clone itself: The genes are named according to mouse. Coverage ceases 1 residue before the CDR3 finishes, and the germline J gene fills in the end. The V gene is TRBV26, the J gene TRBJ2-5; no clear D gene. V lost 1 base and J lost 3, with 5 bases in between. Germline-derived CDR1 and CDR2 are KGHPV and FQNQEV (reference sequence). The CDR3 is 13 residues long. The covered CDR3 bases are TGTGCCAGCAGTCTGTGGCAGCAAGACACCCAGTAC. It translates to CASSLWQQDTQY. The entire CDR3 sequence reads CASSLWQQDTQYF.

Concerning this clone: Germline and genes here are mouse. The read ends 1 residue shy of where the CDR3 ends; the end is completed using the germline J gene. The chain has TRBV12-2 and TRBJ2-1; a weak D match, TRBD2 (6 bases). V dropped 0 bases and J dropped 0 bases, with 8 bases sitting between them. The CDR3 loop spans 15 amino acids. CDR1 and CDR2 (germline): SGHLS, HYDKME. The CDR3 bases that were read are TGTGCCAGCTCTCTCGTGGGGGTTAACTATGCTGAGCAGTTC. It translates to CASSLVGVNYAEQF. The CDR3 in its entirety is CASSLVGVNYAEQFF.

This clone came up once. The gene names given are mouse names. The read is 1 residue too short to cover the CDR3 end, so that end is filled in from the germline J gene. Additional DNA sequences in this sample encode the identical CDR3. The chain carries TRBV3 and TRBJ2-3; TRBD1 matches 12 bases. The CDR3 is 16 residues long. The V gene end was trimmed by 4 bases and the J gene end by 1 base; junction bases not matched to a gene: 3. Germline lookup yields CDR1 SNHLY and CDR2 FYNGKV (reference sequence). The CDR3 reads CASSSGTGGGAETLYF. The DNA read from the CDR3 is TGTGCCAGCAGCTCCGGGACAGGGGGCGGTGCAGAAACGCTGTAT.

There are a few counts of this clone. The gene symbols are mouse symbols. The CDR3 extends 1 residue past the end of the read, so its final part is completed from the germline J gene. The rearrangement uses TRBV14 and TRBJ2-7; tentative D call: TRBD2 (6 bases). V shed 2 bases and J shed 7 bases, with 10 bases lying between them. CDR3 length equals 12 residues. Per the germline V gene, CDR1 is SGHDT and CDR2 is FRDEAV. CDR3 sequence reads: CASSFLGEEQYF. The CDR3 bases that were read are TGTGCCAGCAGTTTTTTGGGGGAGGAACAGTAC.

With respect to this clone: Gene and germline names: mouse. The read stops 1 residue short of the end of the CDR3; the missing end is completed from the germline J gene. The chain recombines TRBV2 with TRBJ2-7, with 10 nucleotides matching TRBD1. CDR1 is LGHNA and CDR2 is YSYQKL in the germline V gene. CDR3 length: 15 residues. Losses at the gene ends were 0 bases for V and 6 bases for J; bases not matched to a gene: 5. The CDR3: CASSQEGDRGREQYF. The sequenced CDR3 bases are TGTGCCAGCAGCCAAGAAGGAGACAGGGGGCGTGAACAGTAC.

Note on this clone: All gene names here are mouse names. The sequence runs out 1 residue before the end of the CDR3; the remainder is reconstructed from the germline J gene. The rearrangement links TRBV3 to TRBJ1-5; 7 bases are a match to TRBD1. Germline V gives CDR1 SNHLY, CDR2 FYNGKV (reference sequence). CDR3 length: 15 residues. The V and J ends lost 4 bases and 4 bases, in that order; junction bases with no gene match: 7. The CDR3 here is CASSSDREGNQAPLF. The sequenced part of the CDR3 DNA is TGTGCCAGCAGCTCCGACAGGGAGGGGAACCAGGCTCCGCTT.

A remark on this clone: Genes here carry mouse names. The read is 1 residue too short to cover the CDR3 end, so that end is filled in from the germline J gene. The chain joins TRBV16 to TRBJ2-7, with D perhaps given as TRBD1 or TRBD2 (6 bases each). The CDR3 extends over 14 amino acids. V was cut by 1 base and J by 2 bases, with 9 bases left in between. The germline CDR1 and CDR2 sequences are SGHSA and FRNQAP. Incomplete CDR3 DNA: TGTGCAAGCAGCTTAGGTGGGGGCACCTATGAACAGTAC. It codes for CASSLGGGTYEQY. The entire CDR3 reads CASSLGGGTYEQYF.

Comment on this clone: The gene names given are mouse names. This chain's CDR3 is CASLLPGQGKNTLYF. The CDR3 bases that were read are TGTGCCAGCCTCCTCCCGGGACAGGGGAAAAACACCTTGTAC. The chain combines TRBV13-2 with TRBJ2-4; 10 nucleotides align to TRBD1. The CDR3 is cut off 1 residue early in the read; its end comes from the germline J gene. V lost 7 bases, J lost 4 bases, and 9 bases stayed unmatched. The germline CDR1 and CDR2 sequences are NNHNN and SYGAGS (reference sequence). The CDR3 is made up of 15 amino acids.

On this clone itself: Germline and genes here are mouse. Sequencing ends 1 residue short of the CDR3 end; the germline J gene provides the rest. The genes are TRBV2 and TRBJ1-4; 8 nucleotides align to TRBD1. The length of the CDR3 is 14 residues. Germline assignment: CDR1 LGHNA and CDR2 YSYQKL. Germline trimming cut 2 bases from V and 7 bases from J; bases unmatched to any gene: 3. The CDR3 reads CASSQNRGSERLFF. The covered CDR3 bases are TGTGCCAGCAGCCAAAACAGGGGGAGCGAAAGATTATTT.